What follows describes a single T cell receptor beta chain. Its antigen remains unknown. The ends were cut back, 0 bases at V and 4 bases at J, with 12 bases in the middle. The germline V gene has CDR1 MGHRA and CDR2 YSYEKL. The CDR3 covers 15 residues. PCR amplification relied on 60 Vbeta primers (plus 13 Jbeta primers). Assay: immunoSEQ multiplex PCR; the TCRdb copy retains only in-frame clones and omits some. The listing records tens of thousands of clones. The sample comes from a study of cytomegalovirus exposure and HLA in healthy donors. Study outcomes and limitations: When a later analysis was performed, an Asian-associated ancestry cluster reportedly had fewer N-insertions than the roughly 700-donor mean.

The chain has TRBV4-1 and TRBJ1-2; D is perhaps TRBD1 (5 bases). This receptor was obtained from a male donor in good health and CMV-seronegative. Sequencing input: PBMCs. CDR3 region: CASSQEGRGLYGYTF. Written as DNA, the CDR3 is TGCGCCAGCAGCCAAGAGGGACGGGGACTCTATGGCTACACCTTC.